Sequencing of this T cell receptor (beta chain) was carried out in a study of CD8+CD57+ T cells in acquired aplastic anemia. Regarding the study as a whole: It was found that almost 30 CD8+ CDR3 sequences were shared between patients and controls.

Notes on this clonotype: The antigen remains undetermined.

Selection for sequencing was limited to patients who had shown CD8+CD57+ cell expansion by flow cytometry. Severe acquired aplastic anemia was present in every patient. Template material for TCR beta VDJ and CDR3 profiling consisted of genomic DNA. Using its own MiXCR run on the reads, TCRdb lists one record per CDR3 protein. This repertoire shows about 260,000 distinct CDR3 sequences, approximately 82% found once; its top ten account for roughly 42%. CDR3 size: 16 residues. V shed 0 bases and J shed 9 bases, with 18 bases lying between them. The germline gives CDR1 SGHVS, CDR2 FNYEAQ. The chain employs TRBV7-6 and TRBJ2-1, with a possible D match to TRBD1 (6 bases). The sample consisted of sorted CD4+, CD8+, or CD8+CD57+ T cells (not recorded which) from PBMCs. The clonotype originates from a human donor with aplastic anemia. CDR3 DNA: TGTGCCAGCAGCTTAGCCCACGGGACAAAAGAGACTGAGCAGTTCTTC. The encoded protein is CASSLAHGTKETEQFF.